The subject of this entry is one T cell receptor (beta chain). Using immunoSEQ multiplex PCR, the repertoire was profiled, and TCRdb retains in-frame clones only, with some absent. The sample comprises approximately 300,000 clones, 65% to 90% of which are singletons, and more than 9% rests with the top ten. Germline-derived CDR1 and CDR2 are LNHDA and SQIVND (reference sequence). The CDR3 has 15 residues. The V segment lost 7 bases and the J segment 4 bases; nucleotides outside the gene matches: 9. This specimen comes from a study of blood T cell repertoires in COVID-19. Study information: COVID-19 samples from acute and convalescent phases originated in the United States, Italy and Spain.

Those enrolled, adults aged roughly 18 to 100 years, came from fewer than 25 US areas. Symptom resolution, clearance, or two negative PCRs marked donors in Cohort 3 as recovered. The sequenced material came from PBMCs or T cells enriched from blood (not recorded which). The receptor's source is a woman under 30 who had recovered from COVID-19. V gene TRBV19 combines with J gene TRBJ1-5; 8 bases are a match to TRBD1. In DNA, the CDR3 is TGTGCCAGTATAAGACAGGGGTTAATGAATCAGCCCCAGCATTTT. The encoded protein is CASIRQGLMNQPQHF.